The text below deals with one T cell receptor beta chain. The V gene lost 2 bases and the J gene lost 0 bases, with 12 bases spanning the gap. The germline CDR1 and CDR2 sequences are SGHRS and YFSETQ. CDR3 length: 16 amino acids. The entry originates in a study of blood T cell repertoires in COVID-19. Using immunoSEQ multiplex PCR, the repertoire was profiled, and TCRdb retains in-frame clones only, with some absent. The data contain 15,000 to 20,000 clones, over 75% of them singletons. Sample: peripheral blood. The chain joins TRBV5-1 to TRBJ1-3; D gene uncertain. The sequence was obtained from a man aged 40-50 years with active COVID-19. CDR3 sequence (DNA): TGCGCCAGCAGCTTCACCGCTGGCCCCTCTGGAAACACCATATATTTT. Protein: CASSFTAGPSGNTIYF.